What follows describes a single T cell receptor beta chain. Its antigen is unknown. No clone much larger than this one lies a single base away; base qualities are absent. This entry comes from a study of blood T cell repertoires in COVID-19 (dated by TCRdb to between 2020 and 2021). For context, the study as a whole: Collaborator samples came from the United States, Italy and Spain and covered acute and convalescent phases of COVID-19. The prospective study material was composed of cDNA or gDNA derived from T cells, B-cell-depleted T cells, or PBMCs. The dataset comprised deeply sampled blood TCRbeta repertoires from subjects exposed to, actively infected with, or recovered from COVID-19. The repertoires were released in a freely available public database meant as a resource for research on the immune response to SARS-CoV-2. Samples came from the ongoing ImmuneRACE study (first 160 participants) plus 1,254 subjects from 6 global collaborators. The sample metadata nearly always contained a de-identified subject ID, COVID-19 status, age in years and sex. HLA class I and class II types, where available, came from metadata supplied by the sample provider rather than from assay-based typing. The full study reports these points: The quantity of clinical and demographic metadata differed by source and by participant and was supplied without curation.

Whole blood was collected in K2EDTA tubes by collaborating institutions according to the institutions' own protocols. Collaborator samples were shipped for TCRbeta analysis as frozen whole blood, isolated PBMCs, or DNA extracted from either sample type. The immunoSEQ Assay, a bias-controlled multiplex PCR, was used to amplify TCRbeta CDR3 regions from genomic DNA. Concerning the study's data processing: Nucleated cell counts per sample were estimated from amplification of reference gene primers within the assay. To quantify the absolute abundance of each unique TCRbeta CDR3 rearrangement, sequence reads were collapsed and filtered. For each sample, productive Simpson clonality was calculated as the square root of Simpson's diversity index over productive rearrangements. TCRdb retrieved this table from immuneACCESS and kept in-frame rearrangements only. Not all clones are present; in checked studies, unresolved V genes account for under half, and no reason is known for the remainder. V and J calls plus clone size are reproduced from that table; the DNA served to infer D and trimming. This sample gives roughly 21,000 clones in total; around four fifths of them show up just once. The ten largest clones represent roughly 6.3% of the sample.

Per the germline V gene (reference sequence), LNHDA is the CDR1 and SQIVND is the CDR2. From the cysteine through the phenylalanine, the CDR3 covers 16 amino acids. The entry retains the CDR3 DNA only, 48 bases that are in frame from base 1. V is pruned by 6 bases and J by 5 bases, leaving 15 bases of the junction without a gene match. The source material was peripheral blood. The chain is made from TRBV19 and TRBJ2-5, with 7 bases matching TRBD1. This receptor was taken from a human donor in a cohort sampled during active COVID-19. The nucleotide sequence reads TGTGCCAGTAGAAAGACAGGGTTAGGGGCCGGGGAGACCCAGTACTTC. It specifies CASRKTGLGAGETQYF.